These T cell receptor beta chains were read from a single sample in a study of shared T cell receptors in the human thymus. Clones were sequenced by immunoSEQ multiplex PCR, and TCRdb holds only the in-frame ones, with some missing. The sample has some 760,000 clones; around 85% are singletons. The same sample was also used in a study of human thymus T cells.

Material: thymocytes. These receptors came from a girl less than two years old with a congenital heart defect. Each CDR3 is given with its conserved first and last residue.

J,V,CDR3
TRBJ2-7,TRBV7-8,CASSLEPGQGLIRYEQYF
TRBJ1-6,TRBV6-5,CASSYGTVYNSPLHF
TRBJ2-6,TRBV7-9,CASSLEGTGVSGANVLTF
TRBJ1-2,TRBV9,CASSVAEQLSYGYTF
TRBJ1-6,TRBV6-4,CASRASLWRREYNSPLHF
TRBJ2-7,TRBV5-6,CASSLIVSDREDEQYF
TRBJ2-2,TRBV27,CASSRSGTNTGELFF
TRBJ1-3,TRBV9,CASSLTLCADRGNSSGNTIYF
TRBJ1-1,TRBV27,CASSRVGGLGTEAFF
TRBJ2-5,TRBV9,CASSVISSGQETQYF
TRBJ1-6,TRBV2,CASSTGGLNSPLHF
TRBJ1-2,TRBV5-5,CASSLQRTDRAPYGYTF
TRBJ2-7,TRBV15,CATSRNTGDEQYF
TRBJ1-1,TRBV7-8,CASSLSSHTEAFF
TRBJ2-7,TRBV4-3,CASSQDSIRNYEQYF
TRBJ2-2,TRBV11-2,CASSPGVNTGELFF
TRBJ2-7,TRBV29-1,CSVVTANRQGFYEQYF
TRBJ2-5,TRBV2,CASIDTGAQYF
TRBJ2-2,TRBV7-9,CASSKTSGAAGELFF
TRBJ1-1,TRBV5-1,CASSPGEGNTEAFF
TRBJ2-7,TRBV2,CASNWLAAYEQYF
TRBJ2-7,TRBV5-5,CASSLVRGPSSTRSYEQYF
TRBJ1-2,TRBV5-1,CASSSGVYGYTF
TRBJ1-5,TRBV5-1,CASSPTGRQPQHF
TRBJ2-7,TRBV27,CASSYKAGTDLVYEQYF
TRBJ1-1,TRBV27,CASSLSVRGGLDTEAFF
TRBJ1-3,TRBV6-1,CASSEGRPRSGNTIYF
TRBJ1-1,TRBV6-1,CASSAEVGVTEAFF
TRBJ2-1,TRBV14,CASSQDGTGGGYNEQFF
TRBJ2-7,TRBV2,CASVRTAPQYF
TRBJ1-1,TRBV6-6,CASQGGRPMNTEAFF
TRBJ1-1,TRBV13,CASSLHSRILNRQVNTEAFF
TRBJ2-3,TRBV28,CASRRQERNTTDTQYF
TRBJ2-7,TRBV27,CASSRQGDSSYEQYF
TRBJ2-6,TRBV28,CASSARSKWKTGANVLTF
TRBJ2-2,TRBV5-1,CASSRTGNTGELFF
TRBJ2-3,TRBV5-5,CASSLDGANEGTDTQYF